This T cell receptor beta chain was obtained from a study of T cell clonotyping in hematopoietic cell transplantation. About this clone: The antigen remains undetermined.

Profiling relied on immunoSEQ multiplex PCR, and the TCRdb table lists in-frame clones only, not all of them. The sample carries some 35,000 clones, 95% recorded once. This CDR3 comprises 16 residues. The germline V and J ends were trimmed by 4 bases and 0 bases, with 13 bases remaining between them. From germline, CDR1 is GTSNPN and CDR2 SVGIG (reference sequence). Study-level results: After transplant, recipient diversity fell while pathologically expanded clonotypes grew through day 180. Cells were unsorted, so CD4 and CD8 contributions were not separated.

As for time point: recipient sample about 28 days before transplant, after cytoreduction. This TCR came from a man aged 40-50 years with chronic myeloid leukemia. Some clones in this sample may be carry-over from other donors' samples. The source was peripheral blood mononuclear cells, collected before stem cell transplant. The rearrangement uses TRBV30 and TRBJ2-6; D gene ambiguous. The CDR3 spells CAWTPAPYSGANVLTF. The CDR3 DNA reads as TGTGCCTGGACCCCGGCTCCCTACTCTGGGGCCAACGTCCTGACTTTC.